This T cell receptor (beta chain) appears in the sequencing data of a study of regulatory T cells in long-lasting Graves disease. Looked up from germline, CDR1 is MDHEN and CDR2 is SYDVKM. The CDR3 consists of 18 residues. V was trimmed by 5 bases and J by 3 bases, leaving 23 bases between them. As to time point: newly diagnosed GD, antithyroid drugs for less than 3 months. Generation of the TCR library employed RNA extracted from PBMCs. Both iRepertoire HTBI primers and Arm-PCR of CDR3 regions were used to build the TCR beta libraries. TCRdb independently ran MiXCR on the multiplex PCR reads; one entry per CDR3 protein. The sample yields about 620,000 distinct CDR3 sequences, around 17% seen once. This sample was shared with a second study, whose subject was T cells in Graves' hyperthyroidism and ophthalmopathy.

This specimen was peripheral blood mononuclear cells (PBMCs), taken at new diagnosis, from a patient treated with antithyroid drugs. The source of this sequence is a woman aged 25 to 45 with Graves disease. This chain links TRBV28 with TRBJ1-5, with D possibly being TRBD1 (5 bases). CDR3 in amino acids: CASSLMGRDLPFNQPQHF. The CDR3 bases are TGTGCCAGCAGTCTCATGGGAAGGGACCTACCTTTCAATCAGCCCCAGCATTTT.